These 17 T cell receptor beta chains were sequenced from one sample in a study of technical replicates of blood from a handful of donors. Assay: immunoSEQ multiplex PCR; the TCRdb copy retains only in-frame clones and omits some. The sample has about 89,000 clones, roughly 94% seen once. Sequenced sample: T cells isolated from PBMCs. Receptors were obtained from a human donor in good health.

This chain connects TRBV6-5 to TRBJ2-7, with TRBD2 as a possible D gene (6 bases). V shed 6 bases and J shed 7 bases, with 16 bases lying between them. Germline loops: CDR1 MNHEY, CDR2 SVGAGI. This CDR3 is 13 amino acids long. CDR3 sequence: CASRVTPGGEQYF. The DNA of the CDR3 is TGTGCCAGCAGAGTCACCCCCGGGGGTGAGCAGTACTTC.

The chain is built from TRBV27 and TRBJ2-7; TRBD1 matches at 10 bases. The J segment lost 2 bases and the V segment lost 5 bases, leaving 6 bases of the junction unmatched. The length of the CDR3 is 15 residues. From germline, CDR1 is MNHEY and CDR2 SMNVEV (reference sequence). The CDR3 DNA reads TGTGCCAGCAGTATCGGGACAGGGGCGGCCTACGAGCAGTACTTC. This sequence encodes CASSIGTGAAYEQYF.

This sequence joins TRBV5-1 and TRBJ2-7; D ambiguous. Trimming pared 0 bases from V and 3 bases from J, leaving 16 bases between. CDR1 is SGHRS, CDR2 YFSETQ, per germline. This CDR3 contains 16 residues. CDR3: CASSLGLTLYLYEQYF. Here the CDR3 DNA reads TGCGCCAGCAGCTTGGGACTCACTTTGTACCTCTACGAGCAGTACTTC.

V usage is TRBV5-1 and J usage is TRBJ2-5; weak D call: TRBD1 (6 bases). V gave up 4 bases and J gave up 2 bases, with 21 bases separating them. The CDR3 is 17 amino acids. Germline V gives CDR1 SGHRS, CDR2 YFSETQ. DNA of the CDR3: TGCGCCAGCAGCCCGAAGGTTAGACAGGACTTGCAAGAGACCCAGTACTTC. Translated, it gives CASSPKVRQDLQETQYF.

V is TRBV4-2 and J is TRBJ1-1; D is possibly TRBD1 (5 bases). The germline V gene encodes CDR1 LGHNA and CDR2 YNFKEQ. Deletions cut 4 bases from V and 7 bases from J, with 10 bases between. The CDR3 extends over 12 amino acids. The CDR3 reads CASSPRADEAFF. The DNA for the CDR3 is TGTGCCAGCAGCCCCAGGGCGGATGAAGCTTTCTTT.

DNA of the CDR3: TGTGCCAGTAGTATGGCGAACAGGGGACACCCCATGAACACTGAAGCTTTCTTT. Its translation is CASSMANRGHPMNTEAFF. J is TRBJ1-1 and V is TRBV19; 7 bases match TRBD1. The CDR3 runs 18 residues. Germline CDR1 and CDR2: LNHDA and SQIVND (reference sequence). With 3 bases clipped from V and 0 bases from J, the junction kept 13 bases outside the gene matches.

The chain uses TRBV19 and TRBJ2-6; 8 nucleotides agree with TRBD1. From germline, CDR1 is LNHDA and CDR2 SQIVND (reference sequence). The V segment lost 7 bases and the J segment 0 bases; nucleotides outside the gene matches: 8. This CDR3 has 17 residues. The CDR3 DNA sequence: TGTGCCAGTACCCCAAGGACAGGGAACTCTGGGGCCAACGTCCTGACTTTC. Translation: CASTPRTGNSGANVLTF.

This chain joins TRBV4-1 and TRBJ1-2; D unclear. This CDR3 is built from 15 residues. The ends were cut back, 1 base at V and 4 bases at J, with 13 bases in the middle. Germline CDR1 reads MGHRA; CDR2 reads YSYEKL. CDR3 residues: CASSQGPGGSYGYTF. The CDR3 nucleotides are TGCGCCAGCAGCCAAGGTCCGGGAGGGAGCTATGGCTACACCTTC.

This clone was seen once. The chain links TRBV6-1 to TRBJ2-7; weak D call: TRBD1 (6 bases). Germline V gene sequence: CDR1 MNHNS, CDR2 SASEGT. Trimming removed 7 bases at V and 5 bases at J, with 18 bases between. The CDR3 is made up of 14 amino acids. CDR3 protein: CASKTTGGGDEQYF. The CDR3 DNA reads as TGTGCCAGCAAGACGACAGGCGGAGGTGACGAGCAGTACTTC.

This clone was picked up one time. CDR3 in DNA: TGTGCCAGTAGTCCCCTATCGACGGGCAGGGCTGCTAACGGCTACACCTTC. Amino acid sequence: CASSPLSTGRAANGYTF. This chain connects TRBV19 to TRBJ1-2, with D tentatively TRBD1 (5 bases). Deletions cut 5 bases from V and 8 bases from J, with 27 bases between. Per germline, CDR1 LNHDA and CDR2 SQIVND (reference sequence). CDR3 length: 17 residues.

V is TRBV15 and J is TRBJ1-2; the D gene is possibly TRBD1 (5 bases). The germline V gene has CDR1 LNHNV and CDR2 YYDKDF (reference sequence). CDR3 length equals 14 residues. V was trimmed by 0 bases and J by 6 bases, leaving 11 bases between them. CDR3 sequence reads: CATSRDLGGDGYTF. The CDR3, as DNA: TGTGCCACCAGCAGAGATCTGGGGGGGGATGGCTACACCTTC.

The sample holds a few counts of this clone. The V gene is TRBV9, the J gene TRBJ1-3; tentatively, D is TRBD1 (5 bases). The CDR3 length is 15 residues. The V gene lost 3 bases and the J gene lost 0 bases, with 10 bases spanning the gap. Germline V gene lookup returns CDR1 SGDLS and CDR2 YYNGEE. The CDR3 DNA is TGTGCCAGCAGCGAATCAGGGAACTCTGGAAACACCATATATTTT. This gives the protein CASSESGNSGNTIYF.

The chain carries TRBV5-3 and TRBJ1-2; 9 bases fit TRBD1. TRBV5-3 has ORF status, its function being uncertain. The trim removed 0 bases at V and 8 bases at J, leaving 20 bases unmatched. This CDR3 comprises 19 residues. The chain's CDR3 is CARSLGRRYIKRQGEGYTF. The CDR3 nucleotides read TGTGCCAGAAGCTTGGGTCGCCGGTATATTAAAAGACAGGGGGAGGGCTACACCTTC.

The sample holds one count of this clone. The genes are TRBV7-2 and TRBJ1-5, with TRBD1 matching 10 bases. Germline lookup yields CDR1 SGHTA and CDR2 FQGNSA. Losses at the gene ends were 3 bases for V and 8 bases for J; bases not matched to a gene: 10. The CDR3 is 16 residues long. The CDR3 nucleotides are TGTGCCAGCAGCTTTATGCCGGGACAGGGGTATGAGCCCCAGCATTTT. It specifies CASSFMPGQGYEPQHF.

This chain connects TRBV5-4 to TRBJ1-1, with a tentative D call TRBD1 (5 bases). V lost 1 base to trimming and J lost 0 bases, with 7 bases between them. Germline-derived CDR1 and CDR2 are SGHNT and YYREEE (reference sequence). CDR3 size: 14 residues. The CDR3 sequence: CASSLRGLNTEAFF. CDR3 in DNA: TGTGCCAGCAGCTTGCGGGGGTTGAACACTGAAGCTTTCTTT.

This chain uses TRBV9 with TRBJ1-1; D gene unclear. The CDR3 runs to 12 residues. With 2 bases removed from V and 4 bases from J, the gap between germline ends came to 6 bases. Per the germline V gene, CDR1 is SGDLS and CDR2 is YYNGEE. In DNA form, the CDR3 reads TGTGCCAGCAGCGTGGCCTCCACTGAAGCTTTCTTT. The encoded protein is CASSVASTEAFF.

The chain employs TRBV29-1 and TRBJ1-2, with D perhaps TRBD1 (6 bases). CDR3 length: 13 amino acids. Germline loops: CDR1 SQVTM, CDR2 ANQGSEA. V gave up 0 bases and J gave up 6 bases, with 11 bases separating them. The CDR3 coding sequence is TGCAGCGTTGAAGATTTGGGGGCGCATGGCTACACCTTC. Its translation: CSVEDLGAHGYTF.